The 6 T cell receptor beta chains below come from one sample, sequenced in a study of cytomegalovirus exposure and HLA in healthy donors. Use of 60 Vbeta and 13 Jbeta primers characterized the PCR. Repertoires were generated with immunoSEQ multiplex PCR, while TCRdb's copy carries only in-frame clones and drops some. The table lists about 94,000 clones, approximately 80% of them singletons. Sequencing was done on a sample of PBMCs. The source is a human donor in good health.

The chain links TRBV9 to TRBJ2-7; 8 nucleotides align to TRBD2. Trimming at V came to 2 bases and at J to 1 base, leaving 8 bases not matched to a gene. The CDR3 has 16 amino acids. Germline lookup yields CDR1 SGDLS and CDR2 YYNGEE. The CDR3 region has the DNA TGTGCCAGCAGCGTCCAAGCGGGAGAATTGTCCTACGAGCAGTACTTC. This sequence encodes CASSVQAGELSYEQYF.

The chain carries TRBV30 and TRBJ2-5; weak D call: TRBD1 (5 bases). The CDR3 covers 13 residues. Trimming shortened V by 4 bases and J by 1 base, and 10 bases separated the two germline ends. In germline, CDR1 is GTSNPN, CDR2 SVGIG (reference sequence). The CDR3 loop reads CAWTLTVQETQYF. CDR3 in DNA: TGTGCCTGGACCTTGACAGTCCAAGAGACCCAGTACTTC.

This chain uses TRBV25-1 with TRBJ2-5; 10 nucleotides line up with TRBD2. The DNA end lines up better with TRBJ2-7; the J call may be wrong. Germline V gene data show CDR1 as MGHDK and CDR2 as SYGVNS. The CDR3 covers 15 residues. In DNA form, the CDR3 reads TGTGCCAGCGGGGGCCTAGCGGGAGCTAGTTACGAGCAGTACTTC. Protein product: CASGGLAGASYEQYF.

Points on this clone: The sample carries other DNA sequences with the same CDR3. This chain links TRBV29-1 with TRBJ2-7, with 8 nucleotides matching TRBD2. J was trimmed by 7 bases and V by 4 bases; bases with no gene match: 12. Germline CDR1 SQVTM, CDR2 ANQGSEA. The CDR3 covers 14 residues. CDR3 loop: CSVGSGTPGGEQYF. The CDR3 region has the DNA TGCAGCGTTGGGTCCGGGACACCGGGGGGGGAGCAGTACTTC.

This clone was found a few times. The chain joins TRBV7-9 to TRBJ2-7; D call uncertain. V was cut by 5 bases and J by 1 base, with 6 bases left in between. This CDR3 comprises 12 residues. From germline, CDR1 is SEHNR and CDR2 FQNEAQ (reference sequence). CDR3 protein: CASSPRSYEQYF. In DNA form, the CDR3 reads TGTGCCAGCAGCCCCCGGTCCTACGAGCAGTACTTC.

This clone was detected once. This chain links TRBV29-1 with TRBJ1-6; D unclear. Deletions cut 5 bases from V and 0 bases from J, with 8 bases between. The CDR3 extends over 14 amino acids. Germline CDR1 SQVTM, CDR2 ANQGSEA. CDR3 loop: CSVSGASYNSPLHF. The CDR3 DNA is TGCAGCGTTAGCGGAGCCTCCTATAATTCACCCCTCCACTTT.